These T cell receptor beta chains were read from a single sample in a study of CD8+CD57+ T cells in acquired aplastic anemia. A single record per CDR3 protein comes from TCRdb applying MiXCR to the reads. The sample yields over 250,000 distinct CDR3 sequences, roughly 59% seen once. The sequenced sample was sorted CD4+, CD8+, or CD8+CD57+ T cells (not recorded which) from PBMCs. Receptor source: a human donor with aplastic anemia. Both conserved end residues are part of each CDR3. D genes are given only for firm matches. The size of a clone is reported for some rows only, either as once, few or many, or as a class for expanded clones.

CDR3aa,v_gene,d_gene,j_gene,abundance
CASSGDRGYGYTF,TRBV9,TRBD1,TRBJ1-2,NA
CASSQEVRSLYSPLHF,TRBV3-1,NA,TRBJ1-6,many
CASSPSSAGQGREKLFF,TRBV7-9,TRBD1,TRBJ1-4,NA
CASSLGRTGFRGYTF,TRBV11-2,TRBD1,TRBJ1-2,NA
CSVLGTGSYEQYF,TRBV29-1,TRBD1,TRBJ2-7,NA
CSAKTGGNYGYTF,TRBV20-1,TRBD1,TRBJ1-2,NA
CSARTGGGRGSKAFF,TRBV20-1,TRBD1,TRBJ1-1,many
CASSQSPRTGELFF,TRBV7-7,NA,TRBJ2-2,NA
CASSFSGVLEQYF,TRBV7-2,NA,TRBJ2-7,NA
CASSGYGSYGQYF,TRBV10-1,NA,TRBJ2-7,once
CATSVGGSTDTQYF,TRBV24-1,NA,TRBJ2-3,many
CATSRPQGVGGRASPFF,TRBV15,NA,TRBJ2-1,NA
CSARRIGTGTSPLHF,TRBV20-1,TRBD1,TRBJ1-6,many